The 19 T cell receptor beta chains below were found in one sample sequenced in a study of cytomegalovirus exposure and HLA in healthy donors. PCR amplification relied on 60 Vbeta primers (plus 13 Jbeta primers). Repertoires were generated with immunoSEQ multiplex PCR, while TCRdb's copy carries only in-frame clones and drops some. The sample includes roughly 70,000 clones, 70% to 80% of them seen just once. Sequencing used PBMCs. The receptors originated from a man between 50 and 59 years old in good health and CMV-seronegative.

This rearrangement joins TRBV30 to TRBJ1-6, with 10 bases fitting TRBD1. Germline V gene data show CDR1 as GTSNPN and CDR2 as SVGIG (reference sequence). V gave up 4 bases and J gave up 12 bases; unmatched junction bases: 12. CDR3 length: 15 amino acids. The CDR3 bases are TGTGCCTGGATTAAACCTGGGACAGGGGATAAACCCCTCCACTTT. It is translated as CAWIKPGTGDKPLHF.

A single count supports this clone. The rearrangement uses TRBV6-1 and TRBJ1-4, with D possibly being TRBD1 (5 bases). This CDR3 spans 14 amino acids. Germline-derived CDR1 and CDR2 are MNHNS and SASEGT. V was pared by 6 bases and J by 7 bases, with 15 bases between. CDR3 sequence reads: CASSRLRGSEKLFF. The CDR3 DNA reads TGTGCCAGCAGCCGTTTAAGGGGTTCTGAAAAACTGTTTTTT.

This chain connects TRBV4-2 to TRBJ1-3; TRBD1 matches at 7 bases. The CDR3 is 14 amino acids. The germline gives CDR1 LGHNA, CDR2 YNFKEQ. V was clipped by 2 bases and J by 3 bases; unmatched bases: 1. CDR3 loop: CASSQRDSGNTIYF. In DNA form, the CDR3 reads TGTGCCAGCAGCCAAAGGGACAGTGGAAACACCATATATTTT.

The rearrangement uses TRBV11-3 and TRBJ2-7; D gene unclear. CDR3 length: 13 residues. Germline V gene data show CDR1 as SGHNT and CDR2 as YENEEA. V lost 0 bases, J lost 3 bases, and 6 bases lay in between. CDR3 region: CASSLEQYYEQYF. In DNA form, the CDR3 reads TGTGCCAGCAGCTTAGAACAGTACTACGAGCAGTACTTC.

This clone was counted a single time. The rearrangement uses TRBV4-1 and TRBJ1-5; D gene ambiguous. The germline gives CDR1 MGHRA, CDR2 YSYEKL. The CDR3 runs to 17 residues. V dropped 0 bases and J dropped 0 bases, with 12 bases sitting between them. The CDR3: CASSQDIDRHSNQPQHF. The CDR3 region has the DNA TGCGCCAGCAGCCAAGATATTGATAGACATAGCAATCAGCCCCAGCATTTT.

The gene calls are TRBV28 and TRBJ1-2; unclear D gene. CDR3 length equals 11 residues. Germline CDR1 and CDR2: MDHEN and SYDVKM. Trimming took off 4 bases at V and 8 bases at J, with 8 bases between the two ends. In DNA form, the CDR3 reads TGTGCCAGCAGTTCAGGAGGGGGCTACACCTTC. Residues: CASSSGGGYTF.

The CDR3 DNA sequence: TGTGCCAGCACCCAAGAGGTAACAGCCAGGGCCGCTTTCTTT. Amino acid sequence: CASTQEVTARAAFF. This chain links TRBV7-9 with TRBJ1-1; perhaps TRBD1 as D (5 bases). This CDR3 has 14 residues. Germline V gene sequence: CDR1 SEHNR, CDR2 FQNEAQ (reference sequence). The V gene lost 7 bases and the J gene lost 11 bases, with 23 bases spanning the gap.

V and J are TRBV6-1 and TRBJ2-7; 7 bases align to TRBD1. CDR1 is MNHNS, CDR2 SASEGT, per germline. CDR3 length: 15 amino acids. The junction had 7 bases not matched to a gene; V was cut back by 3 bases and J by 2 bases. CDR3 sequence: CASSEPGQLTYEQYF. In DNA form, the CDR3 reads TGTGCCAGCAGTGAGCCGGGACAGCTTACCTACGAGCAGTACTTC.

The rearrangement joins TRBV30 to TRBJ2-7, with TRBD2 matching over 11 bases. J lost 2 bases, V lost 1 base, and 4 bases had no gene match. The CDR3 extends over 15 amino acids. Germline V gene lookup returns CDR1 GTSNPN and CDR2 SVGIG (reference sequence). This CDR3 reads CAWSGSGRAAYEQYF. In DNA, the CDR3 is TGTGCCTGGAGTGGTAGCGGGAGGGCTGCCTACGAGCAGTACTTC.

The chain combines TRBV4-3 with TRBJ2-1; D ambiguous. This CDR3 is 15 amino acids long. The V and J ends lost 0 bases and 3 bases respectively, with 9 bases between them. CDR1 and CDR2 (germline): LGHNA, YSLEER. The CDR3 DNA follows: TGCGCCAGCAGCCAAGATCCTAGGATCTACAATGAGCAGTTCTTC. It codes for CASSQDPRIYNEQFF.

This chain uses TRBV19 with TRBJ1-2; D ambiguous. Germline lookup yields CDR1 LNHDA and CDR2 SQIVND (reference sequence). V dropped 8 bases and J dropped 4 bases, with 14 bases sitting between them. The CDR3 is made up of 13 amino acids. Here the CDR3 DNA reads TGTGCCAGTTCCCGGGGAGGGTTCTATGGCTACACCTTC. Translated, it gives CASSRGGFYGYTF. Combining the CDR3 with reference TRBV19 and TRBJ1-2 gives the whole variable domain DGGITQSPKYLFRKEGQNVTLSCEQNLNHDAMYWYRQDPGQGLRLIYYSQIVNDFQKGDIAEGYSVSREKKESFPLTVTSAQKNPTAFYLCASSRGGFYGYTFGSGTRLTVV.

This chain joins TRBV5-1 and TRBJ1-1; D is ambiguous. There are 14 residues in the CDR3. The germline V gene encodes CDR1 SGHRS and CDR2 YFSETQ. Trimming removed 0 bases at V and 1 base at J, with 7 bases between. This CDR3 is CASSLDRTNTEAFF. CDR3 DNA sequence: TGCGCCAGCAGCTTGGACAGAACGAACACTGAAGCTTTCTTT.

In the case of this clone: An end of the junction differs from the germline gene, which may be a read error. The rearrangement uses TRBV28 and TRBJ2-5; no reliable D call. The CDR3 runs to 12 residues. Germline V gene data show CDR1 as MDHEN and CDR2 as SYDVKM. The CDR3 coding sequence is TGTGCCAGCCGTTTCTCCCAAGAGACCCAGTACTTC. Amino acid sequence: CASRFSQETQYF.

The rearrangement uses TRBV4-3 and TRBJ2-2; possibly TRBD2 for D (6 bases). V was trimmed by 1 base and J by 3 bases, leaving 9 bases between them. Germline V gene sequence: CDR1 LGHNA, CDR2 YSLEER. This CDR3 has 15 residues. CDR3 region: CASSQAGTYTGELFF. For the CDR3, the DNA is TGCGCCAGCAGCCAAGCAGGGACTTACACCGGGGAGCTGTTTTTT.

The genes are TRBV28 and TRBJ1-5; D perhaps matches TRBD1 (5 bases). In germline, CDR1 is MDHEN, CDR2 SYDVKM. Trimming took 3 bases from V and 7 from J, leaving 22 bases between them. This CDR3 comprises 17 residues. The chain's CDR3 is CASSLGQGWDLRQPQHF. Here the CDR3 DNA reads TGTGCCAGCAGTTTGGGTCAGGGATGGGATTTGAGGCAGCCCCAGCATTTT.

The rearrangement joins TRBV4-1 to TRBJ1-1; 12 bases map to TRBD1. The CDR3 runs 18 residues. With V trimmed by 2 bases and J by 5 bases, 12 bases remained unmatched. Per germline, CDR1 MGHRA and CDR2 YSYEKL. The CDR3 nucleotides read TGCGCCAGCAGCCAACACCCGGGACAGGGGGCGTTAAAGACTGAAGCTTTCTTT. This sequence encodes CASSQHPGQGALKTEAFF.

The rearrangement joins TRBV5-4 to TRBJ2-4, with TRBD1 matching over 7 bases. CDR3 length: 14 amino acids. Germline CDR1 reads SGHNT; CDR2 reads YYREEE (reference sequence). V was clipped by 4 bases and J by 3 bases; unmatched bases: 4. CDR3 region: CASSPRDSKNIQYF. The DNA for the CDR3 is TGTGCCAGCAGCCCCCGGGACAGCAAAAACATTCAGTACTTC. Full variable domain (missing parts from reference TRBV5-4 and TRBJ2-4): ETGVTQSPTHLIKTRGQQVTLRCSSQSGHNTVSWYQQALGQGPQFIFQYYREEENGRGNFPPRFSGLQFPNYSSELNVNALELDDSALYLCASSPRDSKNIQYFGAGTRLSVL.

This chain joins TRBV6-5 and TRBJ2-1; a possible D gene is TRBD2 (5 bases). V lost 1 base, J lost 10 bases, and 11 bases lay in between. This CDR3 is built from 13 residues. Germline V lookup: CDR1 MNHEY, CDR2 SVGAGI. In DNA, the CDR3 is TGTGCCAGCAGTTACTATAAGTCGGGAGAGCAGTTCTTC. Translating gives CASSYYKSGEQFF.

The rearrangement joins TRBV27 to TRBJ2-4, with D hard to call. The CDR3 extends over 14 amino acids. V was pared by 5 bases and J by 10 bases, with 18 bases between. CDR1 is MNHEY, CDR2 SMNVEV, per germline (reference sequence). The DNA for the CDR3 is TGTGCCAGCAGTCCTCAGTCTACTATGAATATTCAGTACTTC. Translated: CASSPQSTMNIQYF.